The T cell receptor (beta chain) described here comes from a study of cytomegalovirus exposure and HLA in healthy donors. Background on the study: Early release data held 85 million or so unique TCRs from HLA-typed donors. Genetic ancestry analysis placed around four fifths of the 350 to 500 donors that were genotyped in the Caucasian-associated cluster.

This clone was observed a single time. The antigen is undetermined. Findings and limits, study-wide: An observed cluster of highly shared sequence variants was recorded as a likely sequencing artifact.

Primers for the PCR totalled 60 Vbeta and 13 Jbeta. Method: immunoSEQ multiplex PCR; TCRdb's copy keeps in-frame clones and lacks some. The repertoire holds fewer than 95,000 clones, with 75% to 90% as singletons. V was clipped by 2 bases and J by 9 bases, with 11 bases between them. Germline V lookup: CDR1 GTSNPN, CDR2 SVGIG (reference sequence). The CDR3 has 13 amino acids. The sample consisted of PBMCs. The J gene is TRBJ1-6, the V gene TRBV30; tentatively, D is TRBD1 (5 bases). The clonotype was recovered from a man aged 40-55 years in good health and CMV-seropositive. For the CDR3, the DNA is TGTGCCTGGAGTAGGCAGGGCTTTTCACCCCTCCACTTT. It codes for CAWSRQGFSPLHF.